The rows below give T cell receptor beta chains drawn from one sample of a study of blood T cell repertoires in COVID-19. Some clones are missing from TCRdb's copy, which holds only in-frame ones; the method was immunoSEQ multiplex PCR. In the table there are 110,000 to 150,000 clones, approximately 80% of which are singletons. The sample was peripheral blood. The receptors were gathered from a woman older than 75 in a cohort sampled during active or convalescent COVID-19. The CDR3 runs from the conserved cysteine through the conserved F or W. D genes are given only for firm matches. Clone size appears in some rows only: once, few, many, or a class for an expanded clone.

>TRBJ1-5|-|TRBD1|TRBV6-5
CASSKDRGGNQPQHF
TGTGCCAGCAGCAAGGACAGGGGAGGCAATCAGCCCCAGCATTTT
>TRBJ2-1|-|-|TRBV28
CASSERGGVSWDEQFF
TGTGCCAGCAGTGAAAGAGGGGGGGTCAGTTGGGATGAGCAGTTCTTC
>TRBJ1-5|few|TRBD1|TRBV5-1
CASSPTGNHRNQPQHF
TGCGCCAGCAGCCCGACAGGGAACCATCGCAATCAGCCCCAGCATTTT
>TRBJ1-2|-|-|TRBV5-1
CASSLYSTGNYGYTF
TGCGCCAGCAGCTTATACTCGACGGGGAACTATGGCTACACCTTC
>TRBJ2-6|-|TRBD2|TRBV5-6
CASSPAGGRGANVLTF
TGTGCCAGCAGCCCGGCGGGAGGGAGGGGAGCCAACGTCCTGACTTTC
>TRBJ2-3|-|-|TRBV5-4
CASSLDGRSTDTQYF
TGTGCCAGCAGCTTGGATGGGAGATCCACAGATACGCAGTATTTT
>TRBJ1-4|once|-|TRBV12-3/TRBV12-4
CASSFRGYEKLFF
TGTGCCAGCAGTTTCAGGGGATACGAAAAACTGTTTTTT
>TRBJ1-2|-|TRBD1|TRBV10-3
CAISFGTGGYGYTF
TGTGCCATCAGTTTTGGAACAGGGGGCTATGGCTACACCTTC
>TRBJ1-3|once|-|TRBV7-4
CASSVSLQGLGTSGNTIYF
TGTGCCAGCAGCGTGAGCCTACAGGGACTAGGAACTTCTGGAAACACCATATATTTT
>TRBJ2-2|-|-|TRBV10-3
CAISEVGAGTGELFF
TGTGCCATCAGTGAGGTGGGGGCGGGCACCGGGGAGCTGTTTTTT
>TRBJ2-5|-|-|TRBV6-5
CASSGPGLTQETQYF
TGTGCCAGCAGCGGACCGGGACTCACTCAAGAGACCCAGTACTTC
>TRBJ2-3|-|-|TRBV27
CASSPPEGAGTDTQYF
TGTGCCAGCAGTCCCCCGGAAGGCGCGGGCACAGATACGCAGTATTTT
>TRBJ2-7|-|-|TRBV6-6
CASSLGGSSYEQYF
TGTGCCAGCAGCCTCGGGGGTAGCTCCTACGAGCAGTACTTC
>TRBJ2-1|few|TRBD2|TRBV3-1/TRBV3-2
CASSWAGGAYNEQFF
TGTGCCAGCAGTTGGGCGGGGGGAGCCTACAATGAGCAGTTCTTC
>TRBJ2-2|once|-|TRBV28
CASTGDNTGELFF
TGTGCCAGCACTGGAGATAACACCGGGGAGCTGTTTTTT
>TRBJ2-7|-|-|TRBV10-3
CAISDSYRPPPYEQYF
TGTGCCATCAGTGATAGTTACAGGCCCCCCCCCTACGAGCAGTACTTC
>TRBJ2-5|once|-|TRBV4-1
CASSQGRAGRISQETQYF
TGCGCCAGCAGCCAAGGGAGGGCAGGGAGAATATCACAAGAGACCCAGTACTTC
>TRBJ2-2|-|TRBD2|TRBV5-1
CASSLGGGPPGELFF
TGCGCCAGCAGCTTGGGCGGGGGGCCGCCCGGGGAGCTGTTTTTT
>TRBJ2-5|-|TRBD1|TRBV11-2
CASVIGDRKETQYF
TGTGCCAGCGTTATAGGGGACAGGAAAGAGACCCAGTACTTC
>TRBJ2-7|-|-|TRBV6-6
CASRDTSAYEQYF
TGTGCCAGCCGGGACACCTCGGCGTACGAGCAGTACTTC
>TRBJ1-1|-|-|TRBV9
CASSADPHAGGGTEAFF
TGTGCCAGCAGCGCGGACCCGCATGCGGGGGGCGGCACTGAAGCTTTCTTT
>TRBJ2-3|-|TRBD2|TRBV6-2/TRBV6-3
CASSYRLGLAATDTQYF
TGTGCCAGCAGTTACCGTCTAGGACTAGCGGCCACAGATACGCAGTATTTT
>TRBJ2-5|-|-|TRBV4-3
CASSQDLYETQYF
TGCGCCAGCAGCCAAGATTTGTATGAGACCCAGTACTTC
>TRBJ1-2|-|-|TRBV5-1
CASSLQGSEYGYTF
TGCGCCAGCAGCTTGCAGGGGTCGGAATATGGCTACACCTTC
>TRBJ1-2|-|-|TRBV13
CASSFAGIDGYTF
TGTGCCAGCAGCTTCGCAGGGATTGATGGCTACACCTTC
>TRBJ1-1|-|TRBD1|TRBV7-2
CASSLLYRQGSAEAFF
TGTGCCAGCAGCTTATTGTACCGACAGGGGAGCGCTGAAGCTTTCTTT
>TRBJ2-1|-|TRBD1|TRBV7-9
CASSALGTGSYNEQFF
TGTGCCAGCAGCGCCCTAGGGACAGGATCCTACAATGAGCAGTTCTTC
>TRBJ1-5|-|-|TRBV28
CASRTAPQPQHF
TGTGCCAGCAGGACAGCACCGCAGCCCCAGCATTTT
>TRBJ1-4|-|-|TRBV7-2
CASSPRGGLNEKLFF
TGTGCCAGCAGCCCCCGTGGCGGGCTTAATGAAAAACTGTTTTTT
>TRBJ2-1|-|-|TRBV9
CASSVGSGVKFYNEQFF
TGTGCCAGCAGCGTAGGTTCAGGGGTAAAGTTCTACAATGAGCAGTTCTTC
>TRBJ1-2|-|-|TRBV28
CASSLGRGYYGYTF
TGTGCCAGCAGTTTGGGCAGGGGATACTATGGCTACACCTTC
>TRBJ1-1|-|TRBD1|TRBV7-9
CASSLGDRENTEAFF
TGTGCCAGCAGCTTAGGGGACAGGGAGAACACTGAAGCTTTCTTT
>TRBJ2-3|-|-|TRBV3-1/TRBV3-2
CASSQGIQGTITDTQYF
TGTGCCAGCAGCCAAGGCATACAGGGCACGATCACAGATACGCAGTATTTT
>TRBJ1-2|-|TRBD1|TRBV5-4
CASSLSGTGGGEGYTF
TGTGCCAGCAGCTTGTCCGGGACAGGGGGGGGCGAGGGCTACACCTTC
>TRBJ1-2|-|-|TRBV5-1
CASSLTRDYGYTF
TGCGCCAGCAGCTTAACCAGGGACTATGGCTACACCTTC
>TRBJ1-6|-|-|TRBV24-1
CATSDLVIRGDSPLHF
TGTGCCACCAGTGATTTAGTCATCAGGGGAGATTCACCCCTCCACTTT
>TRBJ1-6|-|TRBD1|TRBV6-6
CASSKTGTDNSPLHF
TGTGCCAGCAGTAAGACAGGGACGGATAATTCACCCCTCCACTTT
>TRBJ1-2|once|-|TRBV4-3
CASSQEPGISGYTF
TGCGCCAGCAGCCAAGAACCGGGGATATCCGGCTACACCTTC
>TRBJ1-1|-|-|TRBV18
CASTARSQNTEAFF
TGTGCCAGCACCGCCAGGTCACAGAACACTGAAGCTTTCTTT
>TRBJ1-1|-|-|TRBV12-3/TRBV12-4
CASSSSVEAFF
-
>TRBJ1-1|-|TRBD1|TRBV6-5
CASIEGANTEAFF
TGTGCCAGCATCGAGGGGGCGAACACTGAAGCTTTCTTT
>TRBJ2-3|-|-|TRBV18
CASSPSPQGYSSTDTQYF
TGTGCCAGCTCACCCTCCCCACAGGGCTACTCTAGCACAGATACGCAGTATTTT
>TRBJ1-6|-|-|TRBV19
CATGWQRNSPLHF
TGTGCCACTGGATGGCAGCGCAATTCACCCCTCCACTTT
>TRBJ2-1|-|TRBD2|TRBV4-2
CASSLGGLAGNEQFF
TGTGCCAGCAGCCTAGGAGGGCTAGCGGGGAATGAGCAGTTCTTC
>TRBJ2-2|few|-|TRBV5-1
CASSLENSGRGRTGELFF
TGCGCCAGCAGCTTGGAGAATTCGGGGCGGGGGCGCACCGGGGAGCTGTTTTTT
>TRBJ2-5|-|-|TRBV19
CASRMQGRETQYF
TGTGCCAGTAGAATGCAGGGGCGGGAGACCCAGTACTTC
>TRBJ1-1|once|-|TRBV14
CASSQDRGAVIYTEAFF
TGTGCCAGCAGCCAAGATCGGGGGGCGGTGATTTACACTGAAGCTTTCTTT
>TRBJ1-1|-|-|TRBV5-1
CASSLVAGPSEAFF
TGCGCCAGCAGCTTGGTGGCAGGCCCATCAGAAGCTTTCTTT
>TRBJ2-2|-|-|TRBV18
CASSPNWGAGELFF
TGTGCCAGCTCACCAAACTGGGGCGCCGGGGAGCTGTTTTTT
>TRBJ1-4|-|-|TRBV9
CASSPTGILSELFF
TGTGCCAGCAGCCCAACCGGGATCTTATCGGAACTGTTTTTT
>TRBJ2-1|-|-|TRBV5-4
CASSLVGRGTHGEQFF
TGTGCCAGCAGCTTGGTGGGGCGGGGCACGCACGGAGAGCAGTTCTTC
>TRBJ1-1|-|-|TRBV18
CASSRLDSEAFF
TGTGCCAGCTCACGGTTGGACAGTGAAGCTTTCTTT
>TRBJ1-1|-|-|TRBV19
CASSIRFLGLLNTEAFF
TGTGCCAGTAGTATTCGGTTCCTGGGGCTATTGAACACTGAAGCTTTCTTT